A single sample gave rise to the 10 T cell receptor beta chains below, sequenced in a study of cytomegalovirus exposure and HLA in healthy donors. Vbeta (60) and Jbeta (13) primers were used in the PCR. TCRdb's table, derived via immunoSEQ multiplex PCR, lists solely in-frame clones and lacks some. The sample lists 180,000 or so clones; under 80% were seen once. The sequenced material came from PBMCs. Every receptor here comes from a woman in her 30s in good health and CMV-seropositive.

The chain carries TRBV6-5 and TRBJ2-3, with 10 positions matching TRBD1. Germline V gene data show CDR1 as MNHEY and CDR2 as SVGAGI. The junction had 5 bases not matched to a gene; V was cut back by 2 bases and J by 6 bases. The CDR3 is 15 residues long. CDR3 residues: CASSYTRQGADTQYF. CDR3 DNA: TGTGCCAGCAGTTACACCAGACAGGGGGCGGATACGCAGTATTTT.

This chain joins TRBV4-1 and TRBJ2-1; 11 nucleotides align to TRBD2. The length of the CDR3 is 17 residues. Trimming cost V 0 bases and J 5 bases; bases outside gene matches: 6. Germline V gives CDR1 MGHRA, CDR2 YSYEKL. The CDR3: CASSQDSGTSGNNEQFF. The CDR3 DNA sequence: TGCGCCAGCAGCCAAGATTCTGGGACTAGCGGTAACAATGAGCAGTTCTTC.

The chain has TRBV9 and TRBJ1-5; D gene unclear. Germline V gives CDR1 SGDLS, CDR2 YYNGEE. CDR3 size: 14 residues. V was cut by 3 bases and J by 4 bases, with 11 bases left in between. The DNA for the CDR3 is TGTGCCAGCAGCGACGGAGCGAGGAATCAGCCCCAGCATTTT. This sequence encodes CASSDGARNQPQHF. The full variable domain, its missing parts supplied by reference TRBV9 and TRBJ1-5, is DSGVTQTPKHLITATGQRVTLRCSPRSGDLSVYWYQQSLDQGLQFLIQYYNGEERAKGNILERFSAQQFPDLHSELNLSSLELGDSALYFCASSDGARNQPQHFGDGTRLSIL.

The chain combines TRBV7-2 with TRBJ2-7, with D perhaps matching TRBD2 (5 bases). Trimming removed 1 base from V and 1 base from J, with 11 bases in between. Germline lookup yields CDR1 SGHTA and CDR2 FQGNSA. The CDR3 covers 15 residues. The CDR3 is CASSLGSGISYEQYF. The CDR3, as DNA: TGTGCCAGCAGCTTAGGGTCCGGGATTTCCTACGAGCAGTACTTC.

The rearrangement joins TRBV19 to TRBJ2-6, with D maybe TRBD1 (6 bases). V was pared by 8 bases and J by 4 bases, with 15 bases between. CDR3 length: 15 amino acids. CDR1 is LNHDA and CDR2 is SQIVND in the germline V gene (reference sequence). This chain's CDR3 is CASAGDRGGANVLTF. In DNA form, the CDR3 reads TGTGCCAGTGCAGGGGACCGGGGCGGGGCCAACGTCCTGACTTTC.

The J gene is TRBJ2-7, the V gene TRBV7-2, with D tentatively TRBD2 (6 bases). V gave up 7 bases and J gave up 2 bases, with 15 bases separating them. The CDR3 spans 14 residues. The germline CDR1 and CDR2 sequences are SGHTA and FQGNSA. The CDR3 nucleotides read TGTGCCAGCACCCCAGTGGGACTTGCCTACGAGCAGTACTTC. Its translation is CASTPVGLAYEQYF.

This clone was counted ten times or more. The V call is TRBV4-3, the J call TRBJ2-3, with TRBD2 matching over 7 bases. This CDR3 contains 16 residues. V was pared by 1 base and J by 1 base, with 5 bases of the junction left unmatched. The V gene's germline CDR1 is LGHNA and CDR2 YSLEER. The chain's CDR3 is CASSQGGGWGTDTQYF. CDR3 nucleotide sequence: TGCGCCAGCAGCCAAGGGGGGGGGTGGGGCACAGATACGCAGTATTTT.

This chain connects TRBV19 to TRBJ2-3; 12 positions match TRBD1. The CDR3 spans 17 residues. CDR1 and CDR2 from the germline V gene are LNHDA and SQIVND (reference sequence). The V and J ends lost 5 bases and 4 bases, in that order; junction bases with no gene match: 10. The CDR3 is CASSASMGQGAPDTQYF. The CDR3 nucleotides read TGTGCCAGTAGTGCCTCAATGGGACAGGGGGCTCCAGATACGCAGTATTTT.

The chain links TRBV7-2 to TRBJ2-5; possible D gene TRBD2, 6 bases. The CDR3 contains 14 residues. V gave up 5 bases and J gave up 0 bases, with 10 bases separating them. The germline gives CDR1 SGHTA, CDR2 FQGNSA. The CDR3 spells CASSMGDYQETQYF. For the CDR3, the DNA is TGTGCCAGCAGCATGGGGGACTACCAAGAGACCCAGTACTTC.

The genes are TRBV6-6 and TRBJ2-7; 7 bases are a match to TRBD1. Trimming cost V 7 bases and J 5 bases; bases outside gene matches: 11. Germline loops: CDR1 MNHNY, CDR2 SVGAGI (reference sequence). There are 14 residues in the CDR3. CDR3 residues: CASTAPTQGNEQYF. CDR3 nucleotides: TGTGCCAGCACTGCCCCCACACAGGGGAACGAGCAGTACTTC.